This is a list of T cell receptor beta chains from one sample in a study of blood T cell repertoires in COVID-19. Repertoires were generated with immunoSEQ multiplex PCR, while TCRdb's copy carries only in-frame clones and drops some. The sample lists over 80,000 clones; nearly 90% were seen once. The sequenced sample was peripheral blood. These receptors originate from a man in his fifties with acute or convalescent COVID-19. The CDR3 runs from the conserved cysteine through the conserved F or W. A D gene is named only where the DNA matches it firmly. Clone size is shown for a subset of rows, as once, few, many or a class of expanded clone.

CDR3 protein: CASSLMDRGTDTQYF
CDR3 DNA: TGTGCCAGCAGCTTAATGGACAGGGGCACAGATACGCAGTATTTT
D gene: TRBD1
V gene: TRBV11-1
clone size: NA
J gene: TRBJ2-3

CDR3 protein: CASSPGTGSSTEAFF
CDR3 DNA: TGTGCCAGCAGTCCCGGGACAGGGTCATCCACTGAAGCTTTCTTT
D gene: TRBD1
V gene: TRBV6-5
clone size: NA
J gene: TRBJ1-1

CDR3 protein: CASGDLNTDTQYF
CDR3 DNA: TGTGCCAGCGGAGACTTAAACACAGATACGCAGTATTTT
D gene: NA
V gene: TRBV7-7
clone size: once
J gene: TRBJ2-3

CDR3 protein: CASSQFHPPTYEQYF
CDR3 DNA: TGTGCCAGTAGCCAGTTTCACCCCCCCACCTACGAGCAGTACTTC
D gene: NA
V gene: TRBV19
clone size: NA
J gene: TRBJ2-7

CDR3 protein: CASSLGQGGKAEAFF
CDR3 DNA: TGTGCCAGCAGCCTGGGACAGGGAGGTAAAGCGGAAGCTTTCTTT
D gene: TRBD1
V gene: TRBV7-9
clone size: NA
J gene: TRBJ1-1

CDR3 protein: CASSSGQGRDTIYF
CDR3 DNA: TGCGCCAGCAGTTCGGGACAGGGTAGAGACACCATATATTTT
D gene: TRBD1
V gene: TRBV10-1
clone size: NA
J gene: TRBJ1-3

CDR3 protein: CASSQDYRTGGSYANEKLFF
CDR3 DNA: TGTGCCAGCAGCCAAGATTACAGAACAGGGGGAAGCTATGCTAATGAAAAACTGTTTTTT
D gene: TRBD1
V gene: TRBV4-2
clone size: few
J gene: TRBJ1-4

CDR3 protein: CASSLGQINYGYTF
CDR3 DNA: TGTGCCAGCAGCTTGGGCCAGATAAACTATGGCTACACCTTC
D gene: NA
V gene: TRBV5-4
clone size: NA
J gene: TRBJ1-2

CDR3 protein: CASSEQGTWGNQPQHF
CDR3 DNA: TGTGCCAGCAGTGAACAGGGAACTTGGGGCAATCAGCCCCAGCATTTT
D gene: NA
V gene: TRBV6-1
clone size: NA
J gene: TRBJ1-5

CDR3 protein: CASSLGLNYEQYF
CDR3 DNA: TGTGCCAGCAGCCTCGGACTGAATTACGAGCAGTACTTC
D gene: NA
V gene: TRBV7-9
clone size: NA
J gene: TRBJ2-7

CDR3 protein: CASSPGLAGQETQYF
CDR3 DNA: TGTGCCAGCTCACCGGGACTAGCGGGCCAAGAGACCCAGTACTTC
D gene: TRBD2
V gene: TRBV18
clone size: NA
J gene: TRBJ2-5

CDR3 protein: CASSNPIRGSAFF
CDR3 DNA: TGTGCCAGCAGCAATCCCATCCGAGGTTCAGCTTTCTTT
D gene: NA
V gene: TRBV21-1
clone size: NA
J gene: TRBJ1-1

CDR3 protein: CASSERRGQPQHF
CDR3 DNA: TGTGCCAGCAGTGAAAGGCGGGGGCAGCCCCAGCATTTT
D gene: NA
V gene: TRBV6-1
clone size: NA
J gene: TRBJ1-5

CDR3 protein: CASTNLFGFNNEQFF
CDR3 DNA: TGTGCCAGCACCAACCTCTTCGGGTTCAACAATGAGCAGTTCTTC
D gene: NA
V gene: TRBV5-6
clone size: NA
J gene: TRBJ2-1

CDR3 protein: CASSPTGVANEKLFF
CDR3 DNA: TGTGCCAGCAGCCCCACAGGCGTGGCTAATGAAAAACTGTTTTTT
D gene: NA
V gene: TRBV9
clone size: NA
J gene: TRBJ1-4

CDR3 protein: CASGGQFVDTIYF
CDR3 DNA: TGTGCCAGCGGGGGACAGTTTGTGGACACCATATATTTT
D gene: TRBD1
V gene: TRBV11-2
clone size: NA
J gene: TRBJ1-3

CDR3 protein: CASSGGQITDTQYF
CDR3 DNA: TGTGCCAGCAGTGGGGGACAGATCACAGATACGCAGTATTTT
D gene: TRBD1
V gene: TRBV2
clone size: NA
J gene: TRBJ2-3

CDR3 protein: CASSLLGTGGGETQYF
CDR3 DNA: TGTGCCAGTAGCCTCCTCGGGACAGGGGGTGGGGAGACCCAGTACTTC
D gene: TRBD1
V gene: TRBV19
clone size: NA
J gene: TRBJ2-5

CDR3 protein: CASSPTSGRGKAFF
CDR3 DNA: TGTGCCAGCAGTCCCACCTCCGGCAGGGGTAAAGCTTTCTTT
D gene: NA
V gene: TRBV6-5
clone size: NA
J gene: TRBJ1-1

CDR3 protein: CSVAGITTGADTQYF
CDR3 DNA: TGCAGCGTTGCCGGGATTACGACGGGGGCAGATACGCAGTATTTT
D gene: NA
V gene: TRBV29-1
clone size: NA
J gene: TRBJ2-3

CDR3 protein: CASSGTAGDGYTF
CDR3 DNA: TGTGCTAGTTCCGGGACAGCGGGGGATGGCTACACCTTC
D gene: TRBD1
V gene: TRBV12-5
clone size: NA
J gene: TRBJ1-2

CDR3 protein: CASSLGGGVDNEQFF
CDR3 DNA: TGTGCTAGCAGCTTAGGCGGGGGGGTGGACAATGAGCAGTTCTTC
D gene: TRBD2
V gene: TRBV7-7
clone size: NA
J gene: TRBJ2-1

CDR3 protein: CASRPRQGTDTQYF
CDR3 DNA: TGCGCCAGCAGGCCCAGACAGGGAACAGATACGCAGTATTTT
D gene: TRBD1
V gene: TRBV5-1
clone size: NA
J gene: TRBJ2-3

CDR3 protein: CASSETGGGTEAFF
CDR3 DNA: TGTGCCAGCTCGGAAACAGGGGGAGGTACTGAAGCTTTCTTT
D gene: TRBD1
V gene: TRBV18
clone size: NA
J gene: TRBJ1-1

CDR3 protein: CASSQGQLTGEQYF
CDR3 DNA: TGCGCCAGCAGCCAGGGACAACTCACGGGGGAGCAGTACTTC
D gene: NA
V gene: TRBV5-1
clone size: few
J gene: TRBJ2-7

CDR3 protein: CASSRGGPDTQYF
CDR3 DNA: TGTGCTAGCAGTCGGGGGGGCCCAGATACGCAGTATTTT
D gene: TRBD2
V gene: TRBV7-7
clone size: NA
J gene: TRBJ2-3

CDR3 protein: CAWSEADLLNYGYTF
CDR3 DNA: TGTGCCTGGAGTGAAGCGGACCTCCTTAACTATGGCTACACCTTC
D gene: NA
V gene: TRBV30
clone size: NA
J gene: TRBJ1-2

CDR3 protein: CASSVATSGLPSGNTIYF
CDR3 DNA: TGTGCCAGCAGCGTAGCTACGTCGGGACTACCCTCTGGAAACACCATATATTTT
D gene: NA
V gene: TRBV9
clone size: NA
J gene: TRBJ1-3

CDR3 protein: CASSPSGGVHQPQHF
CDR3 DNA: TGTGCCAGCAGCCCGTCTGGAGGGGTACATCAGCCCCAGCATTTT
D gene: NA
V gene: TRBV7-2
clone size: NA
J gene: TRBJ1-5

CDR3 protein: CASRDSGEHEQYF
CDR3 DNA: TGTGCCAGCAGAGATTCAGGGGAACACGAGCAGTACTTC
D gene: NA
V gene: TRBV12-3/TRBV12-4
clone size: NA
J gene: TRBJ2-7

CDR3 protein: CASSEGSGSGNTIYF
CDR3 DNA: TGTGCCAGCAGTGAAGGGTCGGGCTCTGGAAACACCATATATTTT
D gene: NA
V gene: TRBV6-1
clone size: NA
J gene: TRBJ1-3

CDR3 protein: CASSLGATSGQGWEKLFF
CDR3 DNA: TGTGCCAGCAGCTTAGGGGCTACGTCGGGACAGGGTTGGGAAAAACTGTTTTTT
D gene: TRBD1
V gene: TRBV11-2
clone size: NA
J gene: TRBJ1-4

CDR3 protein: CASSRDNYSPLHF
CDR3 DNA: TGTGCCAGCTCTCGGGATAACTATTCACCCCTCCACTTT
D gene: NA
V gene: TRBV6-6
clone size: NA
J gene: TRBJ1-6

CDR3 protein: CASSLDRRTEAFF
CDR3 DNA: TGTGCCAGCAGCTTGGACAGAAGGACTGAAGCTTTCTTT
D gene: NA
V gene: TRBV5-6
clone size: NA
J gene: TRBJ1-1

CDR3 protein: CASSRQGAYSNQPQHF
CDR3 DNA: TGTGCCAGTAGTAGGCAAGGGGCCTATAGCAATCAGCCCCAGCATTTT
D gene: NA
V gene: TRBV19
clone size: NA
J gene: TRBJ1-5

CDR3 protein: CASSNGGVQQETQYF
CDR3 DNA: TGTGCCAGCAGCAATGGTGGTGTACAGCAAGAGACCCAGTACTTC
D gene: NA
V gene: TRBV2
clone size: NA
J gene: TRBJ2-5

CDR3 protein: CAWTRQGISGYTF
CDR3 DNA: TGTGCCTGGACTAGACAGGGGATCTCTGGCTACACCTTC
D gene: TRBD1
V gene: TRBV30
clone size: NA
J gene: TRBJ1-2

CDR3 protein: CASSDISGGAKASTDTQYF
CDR3 DNA: TGTGCCAGCAGTGATATTAGCGGGGGAGCAAAAGCTAGCACAGATACGCAGTATTTT
D gene: TRBD2
V gene: TRBV2
clone size: NA
J gene: TRBJ2-3

CDR3 protein: CASKAPGSNGYTF
CDR3 DNA: TGTGCCAGCAAAGCCCCCGGGTCGAATGGCTACACCTTC
D gene: NA
V gene: TRBV6-5
clone size: NA
J gene: TRBJ1-2

CDR3 protein: CASSLMAPSGATYNEQFF
CDR3 DNA: TGTGCCAGCAGCTTAATGGCACCTAGCGGGGCCACCTACAATGAGCAGTTCTTC
D gene: TRBD2
V gene: TRBV7-3
clone size: NA
J gene: TRBJ2-1

CDR3 protein: CASSLVGQPAYNEQFF
CDR3 DNA: TGCGCCAGCAGCTTGGTGGGACAGCCTGCCTACAATGAGCAGTTCTTC
D gene: TRBD1
V gene: TRBV5-1
clone size: NA
J gene: TRBJ2-1

CDR3 protein: CASSLEPTGAKNIQYF
CDR3 DNA: TGTGCCAGCAGTTTAGAACCTACAGGGGCAAAAAACATTCAGTACTTC
D gene: TRBD1
V gene: TRBV6-5
clone size: once
J gene: TRBJ2-4

CDR3 protein: CASSPGTGRNQPQHF
CDR3 DNA: TGTGCCAGCAGTCCCGGGACAGGACGGAATCAGCCCCAGCATTTT
D gene: TRBD1
V gene: TRBV6-6
clone size: NA
J gene: TRBJ1-5

CDR3 protein: CASSLQGIGEKLFF
CDR3 DNA: TGTGCCAGCAGCTTGCAGGGGATAGGTGAAAAACTGTTTTTT
D gene: NA
V gene: TRBV5-6
clone size: NA
J gene: TRBJ1-4

CDR3 protein: CASTRGGAYNEQFF
CDR3 DNA: TGTGCCAGCACCCGCGGGGGGGCCTACAATGAGCAGTTCTTC
D gene: TRBD2
V gene: TRBV25-1
clone size: NA
J gene: TRBJ2-1

CDR3 protein: CASSLGRTGKTEAFF
CDR3 DNA: TGTGCCAGCAGCTTAGGGAGGACAGGGAAGACTGAAGCTTTCTTT
D gene: TRBD1
V gene: TRBV7-9
clone size: NA
J gene: TRBJ1-1

CDR3 protein: CASSLPGAGTGNTEAFF
CDR3 DNA: TGCGCCAGCAGCCTCCCCGGGGCCGGGACAGGGAACACTGAAGCTTTCTTT
D gene: TRBD1
V gene: TRBV4-1
clone size: NA
J gene: TRBJ1-1

CDR3 protein: CASSYSSRSSGNTIYF
CDR3 DNA: TGTGCCAGCAGTTACTCGAGTAGGAGCTCTGGAAACACCATATATTTT
D gene: NA
V gene: TRBV6-5
clone size: once
J gene: TRBJ1-3

CDR3 protein: CASSRLGQPGETQYF
CDR3 DNA: TGTGCCAGCAGCCGCCTGGGACAACCGGGCGAGACCCAGTACTTC
D gene: NA
V gene: TRBV5-5
clone size: NA
J gene: TRBJ2-5

CDR3 protein: CASSTGNQPQHF
CDR3 DNA: TGTGCCAGCAGTACAGGCAATCAGCCCCAGCATTTT
D gene: NA
V gene: TRBV2
clone size: NA
J gene: TRBJ1-5

CDR3 protein: CASDAGGSYNEQFF
CDR3 DNA: TGTGCCAGCGACGCAGGGGGCTCCTACAATGAGCAGTTCTTC
D gene: TRBD1
V gene: TRBV7-2
clone size: NA
J gene: TRBJ2-1

CDR3 protein: CASSKTGLDETQYF
CDR3 DNA: TGTGCCAGCAGCAAGACAGGGCTGGACGAGACCCAGTACTTC
D gene: TRBD1
V gene: TRBV5-4
clone size: NA
J gene: TRBJ2-5

CDR3 protein: CASSRKSNQPQHF
CDR3 DNA: TGTGCCAGCTCGAGGAAGAGCAATCAGCCCCAGCATTTT
D gene: NA
V gene: TRBV18
clone size: NA
J gene: TRBJ1-5

CDR3 protein: CASSLTGVSYGYTF
CDR3 DNA: TGTGCCAGCAGTTTAACAGGGGTGAGCTATGGCTACACCTTC
D gene: TRBD1
V gene: TRBV28
clone size: NA
J gene: TRBJ1-2

CDR3 protein: CASSPVPGQGSNEKLFF
CDR3 DNA: TGCGCCAGCAGCCCCGTCCCGGGACAGGGTTCTAATGAAAAACTGTTTTTT
D gene: TRBD1
V gene: TRBV4-1
clone size: few
J gene: TRBJ1-4

CDR3 protein: CASSDRGIATNEKLFF
CDR3 DNA: TGTGCCAGTTCCGACAGGGGGATTGCGACTAATGAAAAACTGTTTTTT
D gene: TRBD1
V gene: TRBV19
clone size: NA
J gene: TRBJ1-4

CDR3 protein: CASSENPGQLKEAFF
CDR3 DNA: TGTGCCAGCAGTGAAAACCCGGGACAACTAAAGGAAGCTTTCTTT
D gene: NA
V gene: TRBV6-1
clone size: NA
J gene: TRBJ1-1